The 29 T cell receptor beta chains listed next were all sequenced from one sample in a study of blood T cell repertoires in COVID-19 (dated by TCRdb to about 2020). Receptor amplification or capture employed the immunoSEQ multiplex PCR assay. Here the immuneACCESS table is served through TCRdb, limited to in-frame sequences with V and J called. Missing clones are a known gap in these copies; in checked studies unresolved V genes cover under half, and the rest lacks a known reason. The sample includes some 200,000 clones, with approximately 90% observed a single time. Roughly 6% of the sample is taken by the ten largest. Sequenced: peripheral blood. These receptors all come from a man aged 35 to 55 with active or convalescent COVID-19.

This chain joins TRBV21-1 and TRBJ1-6. TRBV21-1 has pseudogene status. The CDR3 is made up of 16 amino acids. The CDR3 DNA is TGTGCCAGCAGCAAGTCGGGTTACTACTATAATTCACCCCTCCACTTT. Translation gives CASSKSGYYYNSPLHF.

The chain joins TRBV11-3 to TRBJ2-1; D remains unclear. CDR1 and CDR2 (germline): SGHNT, YENEEA. This CDR3 has 17 residues. Between the trimmed V and J ends, which lost 5 bases and 2 bases, there was a span of 19 bases. The CDR3 loop reads CASSPRLAEDTYNEQFF. In nucleotides, the CDR3 is TGTGCCAGCAGCCCGCGTCTGGCCGAGGATACCTACAATGAGCAGTTCTTC.

J is TRBJ1-1 and V is TRBV4-1; D call uncertain. CDR3 length: 14 amino acids. Germline assignment: CDR1 MGHRA and CDR2 YSYEKL. With 0 bases removed from V and 6 bases from J, the gap between germline ends came to 11 bases. CDR3 in amino acids: CASSQDAGAAEAFF. The CDR3 DNA follows: TGCGCCAGCAGCCAAGATGCGGGAGCGGCTGAAGCTTTCTTT.

CDR3 in DNA: TGTGCCAGCAGCTCACCGGGACAGGGGATTGGCTACACCTTC. It specifies CASSSPGQGIGYTF. The chain carries TRBV5-6 and TRBJ1-2, with 10 bases that match TRBD1. The V segment lost 3 bases and the J segment 7 bases; nucleotides outside the gene matches: 6. This CDR3 spans 14 amino acids. Germline V lookup: CDR1 SGHDT, CDR2 YYEEEE.

V usage is TRBV19 and J usage is TRBJ1-5; D unclear. This CDR3 spans 15 amino acids. V lost 4 bases and J 4 bases, leaving 14 bases between the germline ends. CDR1 and CDR2 from the germline V gene are LNHDA and SQIVND (reference sequence). This chain's CDR3 is CASSKGNSPNQPQHF. In DNA form, the CDR3 reads TGTGCCAGTAGTAAAGGAAACAGCCCTAATCAGCCCCAGCATTTT.

Here the CDR3 DNA reads TGTGCCAGCAACCTCGCAGCGAGCTCCTACAATGAGCAGTTCTTC. Translated, it gives CASNLAASSYNEQFF. J is TRBJ2-1 and V is TRBV11-3; no clear D. The CDR3 loop spans 15 amino acids. The ends were cut back, 7 bases at V and 0 bases at J, with 13 bases in the middle. Germline values: CDR1 SGHNT, CDR2 YENEEA.

J is TRBJ2-7 and V is TRBV28, with 8 bases fitting TRBD2. The CDR3 spans 14 residues. Trimming cost V 8 bases and J 5 bases; bases outside gene matches: 11. CDR1 is MDHEN, CDR2 SYDVKM, per germline. CDR3 sequence (DNA): TGTGCCAGCTATACCGGGACTAGGGCCCACGAGCAGTACTTC. Translation: CASYTGTRAHEQYF. The full variable domain, with the rest looked up from reference TRBV28 and TRBJ2-7, is DVKVTQSSRYLVKRTGEKVFLECVQDMDHENMFWYRQDPGLGLRLIYFSYDVKMKEKGDIPEGYSVSREKKERFSLILESASTNQTSMYLCASYTGTRAHEQYFGPGTRLTVT.

This chain links TRBV11-2 with TRBJ2-4; 7 nucleotides align to TRBD1. The CDR3 length is 18 residues. Germline CDR1 SGHAT, CDR2 FQNNGV. The V and J ends lost 4 bases and 3 bases, in that order; junction bases with no gene match: 15. The CDR3 sequence is CASSSKPGQPGSKNIQYF. The CDR3 nucleotides are TGTGCCAGCAGCTCTAAACCGGGACAGCCGGGGAGCAAAAACATTCAGTACTTC.

This chain links TRBV6-2 or TRBV6-3 with TRBJ1-4; D is perhaps TRBD1 (5 bases). V was clipped by 7 bases and J by 0 bases, with 24 bases between them. CDR1 is MNHEY, CDR2 SVGEGT, per germline. The CDR3 runs to 19 residues. The CDR3 DNA sequence: TGTGCCAGCACCCCGACAGTACCCCAGACTTTACCAACTAATGAAAAACTGTTTTTT. This translates into CASTPTVPQTLPTNEKLFF.

The chain couples TRBV7-6 to TRBJ1-1, with 9 nucleotides matching TRBD1. V was clipped by 5 bases and J by 6 bases; unmatched bases: 7. The CDR3 spans 14 residues. Germline V gives CDR1 SGHVS, CDR2 FNYEAQ. The CDR3 loop is CASSPNDRGAEAFF. The DNA of the CDR3 is TGTGCCAGCAGCCCCAACGACAGGGGGGCTGAAGCTTTCTTT.

The rearrangement links TRBV30 to TRBJ1-3; 10 bases are a match to TRBD1. V gave up 1 base and J gave up 2 bases; unmatched junction bases: 2. The CDR3 runs to 15 residues. In germline, CDR1 is GTSNPN, CDR2 SVGIG (reference sequence). CDR3: CAWSAGTGAGNTIYF. The CDR3 DNA is TGTGCCTGGAGTGCCGGGACAGGGGCTGGAAACACCATATATTTT.

This chain joins TRBV6-1 and TRBJ2-5; 7 bases fit TRBD1. The J segment lost 5 bases and the V segment lost 1 base, leaving 7 bases of the junction unmatched. Germline V gene data show CDR1 as MNHNS and CDR2 as SASEGT. This CDR3 contains 15 residues. Here the CDR3 DNA reads TGTGCCAGCAGTGAAGGGGCGACAGGGTGGGAGACCCAGTACTTC. Encoded protein: CASSEGATGWETQYF.

The chain couples TRBV11-2 to TRBJ2-2; TRBD2 aligns across 7 bases. This CDR3 spans 17 amino acids. CDR1 is SGHAT, CDR2 FQNNGV, per germline. Trimming removed 1 base from V and 6 bases from J; junction bases left unmatched: 11. The CDR3 loop is CASSLVLAGVRAGELFF. CDR3 nucleotide sequence: TGTGCCAGCAGCTTAGTACTCGCGGGGGTAAGGGCCGGGGAGCTGTTTTTT. Using reference TRBV11-2 and TRBJ2-2 for the parts outside the CDR3, the full variable domain is EAGVAQSPRYKIIEKRQSVAFWCNPISGHATLYWYQQILGQGPKLLIQFQNNGVVDDSQLPKDRFSAERLKGVDSTLKIQPAKLEDSAVYLCASSLVLAGVRAGELFFGEGSRLTVL.

This CDR3 is CASSLGGGVGYTF. CDR3 coding DNA: TGTGCCAGCAGTCTCGGTGGAGGGGTGGGCTACACCTTC. The genes are TRBV27 and TRBJ1-2; D perhaps matches TRBD1 (5 bases). CDR1 is MNHEY and CDR2 is SMNVEV in the germline V gene (reference sequence). V was shortened by 5 bases and J by 8 bases, with 15 bases between the two germline ends. The CDR3 is made up of 13 amino acids.

The chain has TRBV4-3 and TRBJ2-5; the match to TRBD2 covers 9 bases. The V and J ends lost 0 bases and 6 bases, in that order; junction bases with no gene match: 8. This CDR3 comprises 16 residues. Per the germline V gene, CDR1 is LGHNA and CDR2 is YSLEER. As DNA, the CDR3 is TGCGCCAGCAGCCAAGATCTAGGCGGGGGGGCAAAGACCCAGTACTTC. Its protein product is CASSQDLGGGAKTQYF.

This chain joins TRBV14 and TRBJ1-1, with a tentative D call TRBD1 (5 bases). Deletions cut 4 bases from V and 1 base from J, with 7 bases between. CDR3 size: 13 residues. Germline CDR1 reads SGHDN; CDR2 reads FVKESK. CDR3 sequence reads: CASSLGQNTEAFF. CDR3 coding DNA: TGTGCCAGCAGCCTCGGACAGAACACTGAAGCTTTCTTT.

The genes are TRBV24-1 and TRBJ1-2; 9 positions agree with TRBD1. The CDR3 is 16 amino acids. CDR1 is KGHDR and CDR2 is SFDVKD in the germline V gene. The V segment lost 0 bases and the J segment 8 bases; nucleotides outside the gene matches: 9. CDR3 in amino acids: CATSDLGGQGLEGYTF. Here the CDR3 DNA reads TGTGCCACCAGTGATTTGGGAGGACAGGGGTTGGAAGGCTACACCTTC.

This clone occurred once. J is TRBJ2-1 and V is TRBV4-2; D is unclear. The V gene lost 1 base and the J gene lost 4 bases, with 8 bases spanning the gap. Germline V gives CDR1 LGHNA, CDR2 YNFKEQ. This CDR3 is 14 amino acids long. In DNA, the CDR3 is TGTGCCAGCAGCCAAGGCTACCTATACAATGAGCAGTTCTTC. This codes for CASSQGYLYNEQFF.

V usage is TRBV5-6 and J usage is TRBJ1-2; tentative D call: TRBD1 (6 bases). Germline V gene sequence: CDR1 SGHDT, CDR2 YYEEEE. The CDR3 spans 15 residues. V was cut by 4 bases and J by 1 base, with 14 bases left in between. The CDR3 DNA reads TGTGCCAGCAGCAATTGGGGGACAAATAACTATGGCTACACCTTC. Protein sequence: CASSNWGTNNYGYTF.

The gene calls are TRBV7-2 and TRBJ2-7; a weak D match, TRBD1 (5 bases). The CDR3 contains 11 residues. The V gene lost 2 bases and the J gene lost 8 bases, with 7 bases spanning the gap. Germline V gene lookup returns CDR1 SGHTA and CDR2 FQGNSA. This CDR3 reads CASSLQGQQYF. The CDR3 nucleotides read TGTGCCAGCAGCTTACAGGGCCAGCAGTACTTC. Full variable domain (outside the CDR3, taken from reference TRBV7-2 and TRBJ2-7): GAGVSQSPSNKVTEKGKDVELRCDPISGHTALYWYRQSLGQGLEFLIYFQGNSAPDKSGLPSDRFSAERTGGSVSTLTIQRTQQEDSAVYLCASSLQGQQYFGPGTRLTVT.

With respect to this clone: One junction end does not reproduce the germline sequence, and a read error may be involved. The CDR3 nucleotides read TGTGCCAGCAGACAAGGCGACTTCGCGAACACCGGGGAGCTGTTTTTT. It encodes CASRQGDFANTGELFF. The chain carries TRBV3-1 (or the pseudogene TRBV3-2) and TRBJ2-2; no definite D call. CDR1 is LGHDT and CDR2 is YNNKEL in the germline V gene (reference sequence). This CDR3 has 16 amino acids.

The chain employs TRBV4-1 and TRBJ1-1; D is possibly TRBD1 (5 bases). The CDR3 contains 15 residues. The V gene lost 3 bases and the J gene lost 0 bases, with 11 bases spanning the gap. Germline V gene lookup returns CDR1 MGHRA and CDR2 YSYEKL. This chain's CDR3 is CASSQETVMNTEAFF. CDR3 nucleotides: TGCGCCAGCAGCCAGGAGACAGTTATGAACACTGAAGCTTTCTTT.

This sequence joins TRBV11-1 and TRBJ2-7, with D possibly TRBD2 on 5 matching bases. Trimming removed 1 base at V and 2 bases at J, with 9 bases between. The CDR3 length is 14 residues. Germline values: CDR1 SGHAT, CDR2 FQDESV (reference sequence). CDR3: CASSLDRGAYEQYF. The CDR3 coding sequence is TGTGCCAGCAGCTTAGATCGGGGAGCCTACGAGCAGTACTTC. The variable domain in full, completed from reference TRBV11-1 and TRBJ2-7, reads EAEVAQSPRYKITEKSQAVAFWCDPISGHATLYWYRQILGQGPELLVQFQDESVVDDSQLPKDRFSAERLKGVDSTLKIQPAELGDSAMYLCASSLDRGAYEQYFGPGTRLTVT.

This clone has just a few counts. The chain carries TRBV19 and TRBJ1-3; the D is unclear. Per the germline V gene, CDR1 is LNHDA and CDR2 is SQIVND (reference sequence). Trimming cost V 11 bases and J 2 bases, with 4 bases left between them. The CDR3 extends over 10 amino acids. CDR3 in DNA: TGTGCCTCGGCTGGAAACACCATATATTTT. Translation gives CASAGNTIYF.

With regard to this clone: The junction departs from germline at one end; a sequencing error may be responsible. The chain recombines TRBV6-6 with TRBJ1-6; no reliable D call. The length of the CDR3 is 15 residues. In germline, CDR1 is MNHNY, CDR2 SVGAGI (reference sequence). CDR3 nucleotide sequence: TGTGCCAGCAGTTTTGGCCAGAACTATAACTCACCCCTCCACTTT. Its translation is CASSFGQNYNSPLHF.

On this clone itself: The same CDR3 is also encoded by other DNA sequences in this sample. The chain combines TRBV7-3 with TRBJ2-1, with 10 bases identical to TRBD1. CDR1 is SGHTA, CDR2 FQGTGA, per germline. Germline trimming cut 4 bases from V and 8 bases from J; bases unmatched to any gene: 2. CDR3 length: 13 residues. The CDR3 region is CASSSDRGDEQFF. The CDR3 DNA follows: TGTGCCAGCAGCTCGGACAGGGGGGATGAGCAGTTCTTC.

The chain recombines TRBV5-1 with TRBJ1-5; D is ambiguous. The CDR3 consists of 15 residues. Trimming left V 0 bases short and J 0 bases short, with 7 bases between. Germline V gene data show CDR1 as SGHRS and CDR2 as YFSETQ. Here the CDR3 DNA reads TGCGCCAGCAGCTTGGGCGGGGATAGCAATCAGCCCCAGCATTTT. Protein: CASSLGGDSNQPQHF.

This clone has more than one count but fewer than ten. The rearrangement joins TRBV7-2 to TRBJ1-4; 7 bases align to TRBD1. The CDR3 totals 16 residues. Germline CDR1 reads SGHTA; CDR2 reads FQGNSA. The J segment lost 7 bases and the V segment lost 5 bases, leaving 13 bases of the junction unmatched. The chain's CDR3 is CASSLGDRGIIEKLFF. As DNA, the CDR3 is TGTGCCAGCAGCCTAGGGGACAGAGGGATTATTGAAAAACTGTTTTTT.

This rearrangement joins TRBV7-2 to TRBJ1-2; no clear D gene. The CDR3 totals 13 residues. The germline CDR1 and CDR2 sequences are SGHTA and FQGNSA. V was pared by 1 base and J by 2 bases, with 5 bases between. The CDR3, as DNA: TGTGCCAGCAGCTTAGGTGCGAACTATGGCTACACCTTC. This encodes CASSLGANYGYTF.